The 10 T cell receptor beta chains in this list originate from one sample, sequenced in a study of blood T cell repertoires in COVID-19. Repertoires were generated with immunoSEQ multiplex PCR, while TCRdb's copy carries only in-frame clones and drops some. The repertoire holds some 39,000 clones, with roughly nine tenths as singletons. Sequenced sample: peripheral blood. These receptors all stem from a human donor in a cohort sampled during active COVID-19.

The chain combines TRBV29-1 with TRBJ2-2, with D perhaps matching TRBD2 (6 bases). The CDR3 loop spans 14 amino acids. In germline, CDR1 is SQVTM, CDR2 ANQGSEA. V was clipped by 6 bases and J by 0 bases, with 11 bases between them. The CDR3 DNA reads as TGCAGCGTCTGGCGGGGCCCGAACACCGGGGAGCTGTTTTTT. Translating it yields CSVWRGPNTGELFF.

This chain links TRBV6-1 with TRBJ2-1; D might be TRBD1 (5 bases). The V and J ends lost 3 bases and 9 bases respectively, with 18 bases between them. The CDR3 runs 15 residues. Germline CDR1 reads MNHNS; CDR2 reads SASEGT. The CDR3 DNA reads TGTGCCAGCAGTGATCAGGGTTGGCCGACCAGTGAGCAGTTCTTC. This codes for CASSDQGWPTSEQFF.

The J gene is TRBJ1-3, the V gene TRBV7-9, with 8 positions matching TRBD1. The CDR3 runs to 16 residues. Germline CDR1 and CDR2: SEHNR and FQNEAQ (reference sequence). V was clipped by 2 bases and J by 0 bases; unmatched bases: 3. CDR3 residues: CASSLTGGYSGNTIYF. The CDR3, as DNA: TGTGCCAGCAGCTTAACAGGGGGATACTCTGGAAACACCATATATTTT.

The chain employs TRBV9 and TRBJ2-3; D ambiguous. This CDR3 region has 12 residues. V shed 3 bases and J shed 6 bases, with 8 bases lying between them. The germline V gene encodes CDR1 SGDLS and CDR2 YYNGEE. CDR3 nucleotides: TGTGCCAGCAGCGGGCTCCCGGATACGCAGTATTTT. It specifies CASSGLPDTQYF.

V is TRBV29-1 and J is TRBJ2-2, with D possibly matching TRBD2 (5 bases). V gave up 6 bases and J gave up 3 bases, with 14 bases separating them. Looked up from germline, CDR1 is SQVTM and CDR2 is ANQGSEA. There are 14 residues in the CDR3. CDR3 loop: CSVGGSRDTGELFF. The CDR3 DNA reads as TGCAGCGTAGGCGGGTCCCGCGACACCGGGGAGCTGTTTTTT.

DNA for the CDR3: TGCGCCAGCAGCCAAAGCGGAGGTCCCGAGCAGTACTTC. This encodes CASSQSGGPEQYF. The chain couples TRBV4-1 to TRBJ2-7; D possibly corresponds to TRBD2 (5 bases). The CDR3 loop spans 13 amino acids. Germline CDR1 is MGHRA and CDR2 is YSYEKL. Trimming removed 2 bases at V and 6 bases at J, with 11 bases between.

This chain connects TRBV4-3 to TRBJ1-1; a weak D match, TRBD1 (5 bases). The CDR3 contains 16 residues. The germline V gene encodes CDR1 LGHNA and CDR2 YSLEER. The V and J ends lost 0 bases and 4 bases respectively, with 15 bases between them. The CDR3 bases are TGCGCCAGCAGCCAAGATTTAGCTGGGGGGGGCACTGAAGCTTTCTTT. The encoded protein is CASSQDLAGGGTEAFF.

The V call is TRBV5-1, the J call TRBJ1-6; the D is unclear. Between the trimmed V and J ends, which lost 0 bases and 14 bases, there was a span of 9 bases. From germline, CDR1 is SGHRS and CDR2 YFSETQ. The CDR3 is made up of 12 amino acids. CDR3 coding DNA: TGCGCCAGCAGCTTGGACGGGTCATCCCTCCACTTT. The encoded protein is CASSLDGSSLHF.

The CDR3 bases are TGTGCCAGCAGCTCCAATTTAGCGGGGGGGGATACGCAGTATTTT. Translation gives CASSSNLAGGDTQYF. The gene calls are TRBV5-4 and TRBJ2-3; TRBD2 matches 11 bases. Unmatched junction bases numbered 6, after V lost 3 bases and J lost 6 bases. The CDR3 runs to 15 residues. Germline-derived CDR1 and CDR2 are SGHNT and YYREEE (reference sequence).

The V gene is TRBV7-6, the J gene TRBJ2-1; 8 nucleotides agree with TRBD1. V was clipped by 4 bases and J by 3 bases; unmatched bases: 5. The CDR3 is 15 amino acids. Germline V CDR1 and CDR2: SGHVS, FNYEAQ. DNA for the CDR3: TGTGCCAGCAGCTCCGGACAGGGCGGCTACAATGAGCAGTTCTTC. Protein sequence: CASSSGQGGYNEQFF.